The clone carrying this T cell receptor beta chain has ten or more counts. Its antigen is as yet unknown. This record belongs to a study of read filtering for tumor transcriptome and immune sequencing. The wider study: 8 patients were R-ISS I, more than 15 were R-ISS II, about seven were R-ISS III. Broader study findings: RNA-seq captured clonotypes less deeply and reliably than IR-seq.

CDR3 length equals 17 residues. The junction had 6 bases not matched to a gene; V was cut back by 4 bases and J by 0 bases. In germline, CDR1 is MNHEY, CDR2 SVGEGT. From approximately 430 ng of RNA, a library with molecular barcoded alpha/delta and beta/gamma adaptors was made. TCRdb called the reads again in MiXCR, with one record for every CDR3 protein. The sample records more than 45,000 distinct CDR3 sequences, 12% being singletons. The chain employs TRBV6-2 or TRBV6-3 and TRBJ2-2; TRBD2 matches at 9 bases. This sequence was found in a donor at least 40 years old with multiple myeloma. Sequenced material: a population of CD138-negative cells sorted from bone marrow. The CDR3 region is CASSFPGGGANTGELFF. CDR3 nucleotides: TGTGCCAGCAGTTTCCCCGGCGGGGGGGCGAACACCGGGGAGCTGTTTTTT.